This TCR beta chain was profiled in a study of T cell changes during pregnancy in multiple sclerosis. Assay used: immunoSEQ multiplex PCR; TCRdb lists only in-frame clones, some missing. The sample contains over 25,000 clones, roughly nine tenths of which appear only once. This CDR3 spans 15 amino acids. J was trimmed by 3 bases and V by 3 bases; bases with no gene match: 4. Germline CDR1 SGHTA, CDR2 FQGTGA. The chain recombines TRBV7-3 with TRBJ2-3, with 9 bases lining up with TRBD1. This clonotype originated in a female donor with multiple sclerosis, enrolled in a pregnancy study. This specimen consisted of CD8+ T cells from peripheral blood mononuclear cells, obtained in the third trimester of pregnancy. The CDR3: CASSFRDRVTDTQYF. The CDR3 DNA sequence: TGTGCCAGCAGCTTCCGGGACAGGGTTACAGATACGCAGTATTTT.